This is a list of T cell receptor beta chains from one sample in a study of cytomegalovirus exposure and HLA in healthy donors. Sequenced by immunoSEQ multiplex PCR; TCRdb stores in-frame clones only, minus some. The sample includes 65,000 to 100,000 clones, roughly 77% seen only once; the top ten take about 2.2%. Source material: PBMCs. The origin of the receptors is a man aged 35-49 years in good health and CMV-seronegative. CDR3s leave out the opening cysteine and the closing phenylalanine or tryptophan. Fields, in order: J gene, V gene, CDR3 protein.

>TRBJ1-3|TRBV5-1
ASSFQGVSGNTIY
>TRBJ1-1|TRBV5-1
ASSNGQGNTEAF
>TRBJ1-2|TRBV28
ASSLVGTGEGYGYT
>TRBJ1-1|TRBV18
ASSPFRGSEAF
>TRBJ1-1|TRBV30
AWGRGKAF
>TRBJ2-4|TRBV2
ASASGKNIQY
>TRBJ2-7|TRBV10-2
ATKTIQGSYEQY
>TRBJ1-1|TRBV2
ASSERWDSAEAF
>TRBJ2-7|TRBV7-8
AVQTSTSYEQY
>TRBJ2-3|TRBV30
AWSGGFPTDTQY
>TRBJ2-1|TRBV29-1
SVVFRGRTNEQF
>TRBJ1-6|TRBV18
ASSPPAGQGNSPLH
>TRBJ1-5|TRBV10-2
ASSPTNSNQPQH
>TRBJ2-5|TRBV19
ASSRSGADQETQY
>TRBJ2-7|TRBV11-2
ASSLASGNAYEQY
>TRBJ2-1|TRBV30
AWSVAPADNEQF
>TRBJ1-5|TRBV28
ASSPGGSNQPQH
>TRBJ1-5|TRBV2
ASSGQVEGPQH
>TRBJ2-1|TRBV9
ASSASYRVGNEQF
>TRBJ2-6|TRBV30
AWRWAGANVLT
>TRBJ1-1|TRBV6-1
ASSVRQAYTEAF
>TRBJ1-1|TRBV28
ASSKVTGASE
>TRBJ1-1|TRBV25-1
ASSSSVRDRVPPI
>TRBJ1-2|TRBV6-1
ASSELLNQRTYYGYT
>TRBJ2-5|TRBV19
ASSIVAGGLETQY
>TRBJ2-5|TRBV7-7
ASSLGTSAQETQY
>TRBJ2-7|TRBV7-2
ASSLGAGGYEQY
>TRBJ1-3|TRBV6-1
ASSPGDAGNTIY
>TRBJ2-7|TRBV6-5
ASSNGEGNEQY
>TRBJ2-5|TRBV14
ASSQDYLGDRGAEETQY
>TRBJ1-1|TRBV28
ASKTQGGVPEAF